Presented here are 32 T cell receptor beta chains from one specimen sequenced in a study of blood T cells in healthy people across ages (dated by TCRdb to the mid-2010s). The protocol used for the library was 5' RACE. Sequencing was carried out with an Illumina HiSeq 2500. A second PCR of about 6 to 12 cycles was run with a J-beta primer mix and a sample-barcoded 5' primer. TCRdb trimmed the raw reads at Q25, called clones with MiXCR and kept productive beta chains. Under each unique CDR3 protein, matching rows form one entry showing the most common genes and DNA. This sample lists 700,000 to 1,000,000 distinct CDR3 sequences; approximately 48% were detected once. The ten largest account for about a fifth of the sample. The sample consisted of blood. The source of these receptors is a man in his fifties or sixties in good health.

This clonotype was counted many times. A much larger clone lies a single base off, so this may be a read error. CDR3 protein: CASAPEGYEQYF. The CDR3, as DNA: TGTGCCAGCGCACCAGAAGGCTACGAGCAGTACTTC. This rearrangement joins TRBV18 to TRBJ2-7; D not certain. The CDR3 loop spans 12 amino acids. Germline V gives CDR1 KGHSH, CDR2 LQKENI. Full variable domain (outside the CDR3, taken from reference TRBV18 and TRBJ2-7): NAGVMQNPRHLVRRRGQEARLRCSPMKGHSHVYWYRQLPEEGLKFMVYLQKENIIDESGMPKERFSAEFPKEGPSILRIQQVVRGDSAAYFCASAPEGYEQYFGPGTRLTVT.

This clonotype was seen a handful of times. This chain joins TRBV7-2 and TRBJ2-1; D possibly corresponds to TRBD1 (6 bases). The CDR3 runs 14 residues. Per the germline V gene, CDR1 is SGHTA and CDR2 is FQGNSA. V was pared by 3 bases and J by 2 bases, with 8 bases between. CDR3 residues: CASSLGATYNEQFF. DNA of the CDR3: TGTGCCAGCAGCTTGGGGGCTACCTACAATGAGCAGTTCTTC.

CDR3 in amino acids: CASSTAGGGLNEQFF. Written as DNA, the CDR3 is TGTGCCAGCAGCACCGCTGGGGGAGGGCTGAATGAGCAGTTCTTC. The gene calls are TRBV7-2 and TRBJ2-1; 7 bases align to TRBD2. J gave up 7 bases and V 5 bases, and 11 bases lay outside the gene matches. Germline lookup yields CDR1 SGHTA and CDR2 FQGNSA. The CDR3 is 15 amino acids.

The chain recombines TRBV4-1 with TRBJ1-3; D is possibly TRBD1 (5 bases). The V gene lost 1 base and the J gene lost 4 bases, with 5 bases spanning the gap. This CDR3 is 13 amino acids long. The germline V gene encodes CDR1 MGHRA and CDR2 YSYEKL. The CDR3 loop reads CASSQGQGNTIYF. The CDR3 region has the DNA TGCGCCAGCAGCCAAGGACAGGGAAACACCATATATTTT.

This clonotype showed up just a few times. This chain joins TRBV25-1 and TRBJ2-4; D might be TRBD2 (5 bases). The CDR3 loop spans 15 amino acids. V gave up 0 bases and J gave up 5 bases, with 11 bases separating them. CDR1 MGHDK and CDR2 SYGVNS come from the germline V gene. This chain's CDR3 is CASSEYGGRENIQYF. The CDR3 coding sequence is TGTGCCAGCAGTGAATATGGAGGCCGAGAAAACATTCAGTACTTC.

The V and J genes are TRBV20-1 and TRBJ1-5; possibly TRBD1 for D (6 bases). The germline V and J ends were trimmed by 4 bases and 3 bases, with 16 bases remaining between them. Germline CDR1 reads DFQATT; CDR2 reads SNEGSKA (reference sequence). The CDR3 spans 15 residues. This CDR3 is CSAIDRSVFNQPQHF. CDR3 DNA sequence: TGCAGTGCTATAGACAGGAGCGTTTTCAATCAGCCCCAGCATTTT.

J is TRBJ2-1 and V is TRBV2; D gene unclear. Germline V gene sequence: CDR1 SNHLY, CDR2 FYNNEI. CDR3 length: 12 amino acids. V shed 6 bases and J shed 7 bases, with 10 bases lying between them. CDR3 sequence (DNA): TGTGCCAGCAGGCGCGATCCGAATGAGCAGTTCTTC. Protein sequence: CASRRDPNEQFF. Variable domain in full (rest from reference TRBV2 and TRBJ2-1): EPEVTQTPSHQVTQMGQEVILRCVPISNHLYFYWYRQILGQKVEFLVSFYNNEISEKSEIFDDQFSVERPDGSNFTLKIRSTKLEDSAMYFCASRRDPNEQFFGPGTRLTVL.

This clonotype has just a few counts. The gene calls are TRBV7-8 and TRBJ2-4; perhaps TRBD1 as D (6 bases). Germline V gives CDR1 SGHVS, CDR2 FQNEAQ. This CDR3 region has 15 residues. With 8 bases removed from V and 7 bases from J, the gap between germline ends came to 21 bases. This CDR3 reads CASAKAQGRGNIQYF. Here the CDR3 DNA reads TGTGCCAGCGCGAAGGCCCAGGGGCGCGGGAACATTCAGTACTTC.

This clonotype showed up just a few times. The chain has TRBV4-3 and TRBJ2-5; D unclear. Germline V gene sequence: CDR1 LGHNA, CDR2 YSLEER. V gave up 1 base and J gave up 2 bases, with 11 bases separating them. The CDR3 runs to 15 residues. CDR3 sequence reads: CASSQGQGYQETQYF. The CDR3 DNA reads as TGCGCCAGCAGCCAAGGTCAAGGTTATCAAGAGACCCAGTACTTC.

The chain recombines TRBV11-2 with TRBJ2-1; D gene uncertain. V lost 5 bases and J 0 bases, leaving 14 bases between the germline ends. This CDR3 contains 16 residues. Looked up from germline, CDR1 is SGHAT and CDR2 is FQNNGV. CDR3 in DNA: TGTGCCAGCAGCCAAGGCTGGGCCAGCTCCTACAATGAGCAGTTCTTC. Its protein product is CASSQGWASSYNEQFF.

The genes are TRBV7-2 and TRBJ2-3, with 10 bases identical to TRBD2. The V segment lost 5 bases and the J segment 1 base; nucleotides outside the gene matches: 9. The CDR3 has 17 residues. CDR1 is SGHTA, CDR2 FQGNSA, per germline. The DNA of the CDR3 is TGTGCCAGCAGCGAGCGGGGGGGCCTAGGTGGCACAGATACGCAGTATTTT. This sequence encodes CASSERGGLGGTDTQYF.

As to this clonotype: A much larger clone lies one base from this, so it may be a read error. In DNA, the CDR3 is TGTGCCGGCAGCTTGCGAGGAGAGACCCAGTACTTC. It yields the protein CAGSLRGETQYF. The rearrangement joins TRBV11-2 to TRBJ2-5; D unclear. CDR1 SGHAT and CDR2 FQNNGV come from the germline V gene. The CDR3 loop spans 12 amino acids.

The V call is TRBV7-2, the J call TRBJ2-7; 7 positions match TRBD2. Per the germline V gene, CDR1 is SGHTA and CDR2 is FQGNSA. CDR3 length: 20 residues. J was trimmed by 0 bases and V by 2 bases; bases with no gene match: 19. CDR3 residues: CASSLTPTWRIAGSSYEQYF. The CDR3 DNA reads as TGTGCCAGCAGCTTAACCCCCACTTGGCGGATAGCGGGCAGCTCCTACGAGCAGTACTTC.

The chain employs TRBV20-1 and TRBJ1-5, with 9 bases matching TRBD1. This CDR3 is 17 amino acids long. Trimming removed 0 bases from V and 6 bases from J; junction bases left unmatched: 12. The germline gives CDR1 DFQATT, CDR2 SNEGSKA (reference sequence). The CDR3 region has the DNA TGCAGTGCTAGAGATCTTCGAGGTGGGACAGGGAGTCAGCCCCAGCATTTT. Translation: CSARDLRGGTGSQPQHF.

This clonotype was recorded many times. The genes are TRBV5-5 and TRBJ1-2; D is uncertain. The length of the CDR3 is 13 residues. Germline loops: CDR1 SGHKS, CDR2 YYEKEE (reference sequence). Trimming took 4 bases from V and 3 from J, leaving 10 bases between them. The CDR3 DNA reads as TGTGCCAGCAGCCCTGATGTGGACTATGGCTACACCTTC. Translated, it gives CASSPDVDYGYTF. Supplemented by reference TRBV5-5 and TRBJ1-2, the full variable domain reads DAGVTQSPTHLIKTRGQQVTLRCSPISGHKSVSWYQQVLGQGPQFIFQYYEKEERGRGNFPDRFSARQFPNYSSELNVNALLLGDSALYLCASSPDVDYGYTFGSGTRLTVV.

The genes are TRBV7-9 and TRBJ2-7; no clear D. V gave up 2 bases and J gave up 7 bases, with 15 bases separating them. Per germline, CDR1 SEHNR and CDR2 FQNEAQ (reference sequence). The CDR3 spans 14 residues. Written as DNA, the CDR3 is TGTGCCAGCAGCTTATCGGTTTCCTACAATGAGCAGTACTTC. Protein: CASSLSVSYNEQYF.

The CDR3 bases are TGTGCCAGTAGCCTGGGACTCACTAGCACAGATACGCAGTATTTT. Amino acids: CASSLGLTSTDTQYF. The gene calls are TRBV19 and TRBJ2-3; maybe TRBD2 (6 bases). This CDR3 has 15 residues. Germline V gives CDR1 LNHDA, CDR2 SQIVND (reference sequence). V was cut by 6 bases and J by 0 bases, with 13 bases left in between.

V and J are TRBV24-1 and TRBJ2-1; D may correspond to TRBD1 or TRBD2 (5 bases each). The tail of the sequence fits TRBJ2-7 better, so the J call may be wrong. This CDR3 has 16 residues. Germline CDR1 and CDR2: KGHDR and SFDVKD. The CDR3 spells CATSLGTNRSYNEQYF. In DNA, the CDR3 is TGTGCCACCTCGCTCGGGACCAACCGCTCCTACAATGAGCAGTACTTC.

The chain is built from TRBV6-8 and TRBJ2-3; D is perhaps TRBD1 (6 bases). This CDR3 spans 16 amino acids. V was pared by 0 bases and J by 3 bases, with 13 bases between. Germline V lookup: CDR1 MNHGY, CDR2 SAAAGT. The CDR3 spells CASSYSKDSKTDTQYF. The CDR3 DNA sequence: TGTGCCAGCAGTTACTCGAAGGACAGTAAAACAGATACGCAGTATTTT.

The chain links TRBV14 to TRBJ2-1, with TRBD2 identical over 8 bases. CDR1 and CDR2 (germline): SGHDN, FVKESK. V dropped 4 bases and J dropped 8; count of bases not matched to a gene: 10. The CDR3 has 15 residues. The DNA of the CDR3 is TGTGCCAGCAGCCGAAGACTAGCGATAGGCTATGAGCAGTTCTTC. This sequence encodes CASSRRLAIGYEQFF.

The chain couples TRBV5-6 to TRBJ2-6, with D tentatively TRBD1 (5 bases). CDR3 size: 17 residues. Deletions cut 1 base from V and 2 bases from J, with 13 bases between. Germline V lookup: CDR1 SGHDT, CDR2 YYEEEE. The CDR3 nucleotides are TGTGCCAGCAGCTTGTGGGGCGAAGTCACTGGGGCCAACGTCCTGACTTTC. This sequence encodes CASSLWGEVTGANVLTF.

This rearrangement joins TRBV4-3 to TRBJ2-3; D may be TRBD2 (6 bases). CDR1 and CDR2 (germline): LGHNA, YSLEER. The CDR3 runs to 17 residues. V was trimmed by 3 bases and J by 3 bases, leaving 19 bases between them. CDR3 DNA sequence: TGCGCCAGCAGCCACCTTAGCGGCGGGGTGCATACAGATACGCAGTATTTT. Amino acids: CASSHLSGGVHTDTQYF.

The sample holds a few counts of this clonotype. The chain's CDR3 is CSVYFRGAISDTQYF. CDR3 sequence (DNA): TGCAGTGTATACTTCCGGGGGGCCATTTCAGATACGCAGTATTTT. V is TRBV20-1 and J is TRBJ2-3; D may be TRBD2 (7 bases). With 7 bases removed from V and 4 bases from J, the gap between germline ends came to 21 bases. Looked up from germline, CDR1 is DFQATT and CDR2 is SNEGSKA (reference sequence). The CDR3 spans 15 residues.

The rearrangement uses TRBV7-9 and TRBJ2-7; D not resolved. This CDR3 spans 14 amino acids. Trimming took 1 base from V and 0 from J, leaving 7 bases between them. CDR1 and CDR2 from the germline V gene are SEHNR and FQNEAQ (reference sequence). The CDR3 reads CASSLDQFSYEQYF. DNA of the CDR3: TGTGCCAGCAGCTTAGATCAGTTCTCCTACGAGCAGTACTTC.

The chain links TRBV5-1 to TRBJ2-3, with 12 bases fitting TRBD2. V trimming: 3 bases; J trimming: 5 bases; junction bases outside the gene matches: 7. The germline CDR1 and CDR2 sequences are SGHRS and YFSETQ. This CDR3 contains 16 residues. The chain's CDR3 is CASSSLLAGGRDTQYF. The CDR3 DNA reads TGCGCCAGCAGCTCCCTACTAGCGGGGGGCCGAGATACGCAGTATTTT.

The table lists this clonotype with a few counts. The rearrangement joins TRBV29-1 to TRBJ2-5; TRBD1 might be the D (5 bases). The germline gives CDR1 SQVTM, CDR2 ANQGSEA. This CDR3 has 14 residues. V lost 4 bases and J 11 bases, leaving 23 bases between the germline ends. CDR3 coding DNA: TGCAGCGTTGGCGGACAAACCATGTACAATGAGCAGTACTTC. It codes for CSVGGQTMYNEQYF.

CDR3 DNA sequence: TGTGCCAGCAGCCTAGACTTCGGCGAGCAGTACTTC. Protein product: CASSLDFGEQYF. This chain joins TRBV7-6 and TRBJ2-4; D gene uncertain. The J call may be in error: the DNA end matches TRBJ2-7 better. The CDR3 totals 12 residues. Germline values: CDR1 SGHVS, CDR2 FNYEAQ.

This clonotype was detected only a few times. CDR3: CATRDRGSHSNQPQHF. In nucleotides, the CDR3 is TGTGCCACCAGGGACAGGGGATCACATAGCAATCAGCCCCAGCATTTT. V is TRBV15 and J is TRBJ1-5, with 9 bases identical to TRBD1. The CDR3 runs to 16 residues. The germline gives CDR1 LNHNV, CDR2 YYDKDF (reference sequence). V lost 6 bases to trimming and J lost 0 bases; unmatched junction nucleotides: 6.

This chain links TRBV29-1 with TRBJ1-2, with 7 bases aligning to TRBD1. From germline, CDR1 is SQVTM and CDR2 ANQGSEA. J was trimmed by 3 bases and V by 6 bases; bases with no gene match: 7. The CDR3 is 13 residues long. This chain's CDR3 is CSVKDREYYGYTF. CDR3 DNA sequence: TGCAGCGTGAAAGACAGGGAGTACTATGGCTACACCTTC.

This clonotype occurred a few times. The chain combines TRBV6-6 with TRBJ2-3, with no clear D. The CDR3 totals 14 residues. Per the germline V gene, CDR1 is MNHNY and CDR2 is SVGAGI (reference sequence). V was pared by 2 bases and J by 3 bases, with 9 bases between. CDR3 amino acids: CASSYGGVTDTQYF. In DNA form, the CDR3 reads TGTGCCAGCAGTTACGGCGGCGTTACAGATACGCAGTATTTT.

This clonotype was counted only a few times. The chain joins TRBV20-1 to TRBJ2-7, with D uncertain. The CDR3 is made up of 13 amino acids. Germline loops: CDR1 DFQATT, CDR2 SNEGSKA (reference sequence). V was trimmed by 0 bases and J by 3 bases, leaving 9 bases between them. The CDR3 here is CSARDAPIYEQYF. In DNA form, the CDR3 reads TGCAGTGCTAGAGATGCACCGATCTACGAGCAGTACTTC.

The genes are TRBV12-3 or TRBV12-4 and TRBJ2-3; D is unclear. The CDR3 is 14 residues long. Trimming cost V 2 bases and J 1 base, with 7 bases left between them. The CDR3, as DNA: TGTGCCAGCAGTTTACGAGCCGGCACAGATACGCAGTATTTT. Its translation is CASSLRAGTDTQYF.